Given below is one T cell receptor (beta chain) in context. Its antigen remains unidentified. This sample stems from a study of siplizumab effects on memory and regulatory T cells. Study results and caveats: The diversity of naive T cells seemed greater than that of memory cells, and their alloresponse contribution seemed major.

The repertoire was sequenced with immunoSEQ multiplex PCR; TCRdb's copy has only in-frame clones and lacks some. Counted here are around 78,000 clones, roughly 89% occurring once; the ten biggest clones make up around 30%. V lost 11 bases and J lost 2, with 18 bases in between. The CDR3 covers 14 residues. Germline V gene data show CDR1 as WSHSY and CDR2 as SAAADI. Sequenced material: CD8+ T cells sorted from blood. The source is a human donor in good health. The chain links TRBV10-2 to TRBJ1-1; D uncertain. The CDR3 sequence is CAAQTRPSNTEAFF. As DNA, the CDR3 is TGCGCCGCTCAAACTCGACCTTCAAACACTGAAGCTTTCTTT.